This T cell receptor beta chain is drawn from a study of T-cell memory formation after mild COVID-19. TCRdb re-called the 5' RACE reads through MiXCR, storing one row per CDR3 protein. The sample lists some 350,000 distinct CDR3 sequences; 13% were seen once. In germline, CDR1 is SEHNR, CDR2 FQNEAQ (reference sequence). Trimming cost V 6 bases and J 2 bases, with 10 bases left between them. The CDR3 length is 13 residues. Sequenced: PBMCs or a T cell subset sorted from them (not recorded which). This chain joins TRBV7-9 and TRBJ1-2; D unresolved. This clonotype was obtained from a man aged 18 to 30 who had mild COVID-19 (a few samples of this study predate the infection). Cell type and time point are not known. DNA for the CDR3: TGTGCCAGCAGGCAAATCGACAACTATGGCTACACCTTC. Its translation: CASRQIDNYGYTF.